The T cell receptor beta chain described here comes from a study of shared T cell receptors in the human thymus. The repertoire was sequenced with immunoSEQ multiplex PCR; TCRdb's copy has only in-frame clones and lacks some. The table includes 640,000 or so clones, about 87% detected once. Germline-derived CDR1 and CDR2 are MDHEN and SYDVKM. The V and J ends lost 3 bases and 0 bases respectively, with 9 bases between them. The CDR3 length is 14 residues. These same data were also listed under a study on human thymus T cells. That source adds: Corrective surgery for congenital heart defects was being performed on the healthy Finnish infants who served as donors. Corrective heart surgery yielded resections, and these provided the thymus tissue. Repertoires from thymus and blood appeared to show biased V and J gene usage. Unrelated people showed highly overlapping thymic repertoires, related research reported.

The J gene is TRBJ2-7, the V gene TRBV28, with D possibly being TRBD2 (5 bases). The sample taken for sequencing was thymocytes. The sequence was collected from a boy under three years old with a congenital heart defect. The CDR3 bases are TGTGCCAGCAGTTTTGTAGGGAGCTCCTACGAGCAGTACTTC. Encoded protein: CASSFVGSSYEQYF.